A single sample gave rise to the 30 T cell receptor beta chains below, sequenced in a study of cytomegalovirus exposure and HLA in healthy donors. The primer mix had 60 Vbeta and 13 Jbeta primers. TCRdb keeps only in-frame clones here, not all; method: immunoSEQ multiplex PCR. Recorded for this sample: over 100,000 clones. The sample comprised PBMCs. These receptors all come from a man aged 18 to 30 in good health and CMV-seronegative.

CDR3 nucleotide sequence: TGTGCCAGCAGTTCTACAGGGGTCAATCAGCCCCAGCATTTT. Translation gives CASSSTGVNQPQHF. The chain couples TRBV27 to TRBJ1-5, with 7 bases matching TRBD1. The CDR3 loop spans 14 amino acids. The germline CDR1 and CDR2 sequences are MNHEY and SMNVEV (reference sequence). J lost 3 bases, V lost 4 bases, and 3 bases had no gene match.

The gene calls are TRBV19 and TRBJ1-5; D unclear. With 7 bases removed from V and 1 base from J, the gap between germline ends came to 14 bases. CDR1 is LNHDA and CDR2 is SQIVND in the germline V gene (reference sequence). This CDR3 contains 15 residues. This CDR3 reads CASTVLAQSNQPQHF. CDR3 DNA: TGTGCCAGTACTGTTTTGGCTCAGAGCAATCAGCCCCAGCATTTT.

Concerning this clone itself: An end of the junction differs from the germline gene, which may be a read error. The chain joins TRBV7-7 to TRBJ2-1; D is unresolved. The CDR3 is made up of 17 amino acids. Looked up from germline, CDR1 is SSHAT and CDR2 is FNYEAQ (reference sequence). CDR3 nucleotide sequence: TGTGCTAGCAGCTTAGTGCGAGGTAGAGGCTCCTACAATGAGCAGTTCTTC. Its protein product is CASSLVRGRGSYNEQFF.

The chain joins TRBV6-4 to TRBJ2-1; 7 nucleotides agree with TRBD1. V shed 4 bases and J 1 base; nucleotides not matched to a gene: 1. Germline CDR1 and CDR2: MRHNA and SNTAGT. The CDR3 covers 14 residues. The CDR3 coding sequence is TGTGCCAGCAGTGCACAGGGGTCCTACAATGAGCAGTTCTTC. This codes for CASSAQGSYNEQFF.

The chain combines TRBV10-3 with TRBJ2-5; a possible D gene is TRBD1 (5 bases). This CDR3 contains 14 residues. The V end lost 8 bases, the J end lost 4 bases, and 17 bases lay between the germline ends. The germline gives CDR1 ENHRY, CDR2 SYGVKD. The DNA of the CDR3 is TGTGCCATCGGCGTCCAGGGTCCTGGAGAGACCCAGTACTTC. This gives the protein CAIGVQGPGETQYF.

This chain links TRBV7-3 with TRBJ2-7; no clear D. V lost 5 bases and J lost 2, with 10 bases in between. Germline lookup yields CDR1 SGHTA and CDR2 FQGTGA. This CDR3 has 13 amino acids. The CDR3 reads CASSPRQAYEQYF. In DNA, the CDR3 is TGTGCCAGCAGCCCGCGCCAAGCCTACGAGCAGTACTTC.

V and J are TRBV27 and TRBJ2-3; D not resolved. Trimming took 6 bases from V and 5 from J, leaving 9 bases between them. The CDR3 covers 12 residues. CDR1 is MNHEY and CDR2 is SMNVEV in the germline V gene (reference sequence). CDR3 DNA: TGTGCCAGCAGCGACCCGGGAGATACGCAGTATTTT. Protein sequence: CASSDPGDTQYF.

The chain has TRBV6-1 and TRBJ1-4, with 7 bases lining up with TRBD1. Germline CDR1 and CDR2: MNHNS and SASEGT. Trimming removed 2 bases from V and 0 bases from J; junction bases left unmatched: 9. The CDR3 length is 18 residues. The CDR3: CASSEYAGGYPTNEKLFF. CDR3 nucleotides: TGTGCCAGCAGTGAATACGCAGGGGGGTACCCAACTAATGAAAAACTGTTTTTT.

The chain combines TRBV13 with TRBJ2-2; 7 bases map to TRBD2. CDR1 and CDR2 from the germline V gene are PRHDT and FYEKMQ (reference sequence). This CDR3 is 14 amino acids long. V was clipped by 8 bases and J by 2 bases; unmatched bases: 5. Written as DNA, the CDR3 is TGTGCCAGCCGACTAGCAGGAAACACCGGGGAGCTGTTTTTT. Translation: CASRLAGNTGELFF. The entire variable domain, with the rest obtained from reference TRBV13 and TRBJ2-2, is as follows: AAGVIQSPRHLIKEKRETATLKCYPIPRHDTVYWYQQGPGQDPQFLISFYEKMQSDKGSIPDRFSAQQFSDYHSELNMSSLELGDSALYFCASRLAGNTGELFFGEGSRLTVL.

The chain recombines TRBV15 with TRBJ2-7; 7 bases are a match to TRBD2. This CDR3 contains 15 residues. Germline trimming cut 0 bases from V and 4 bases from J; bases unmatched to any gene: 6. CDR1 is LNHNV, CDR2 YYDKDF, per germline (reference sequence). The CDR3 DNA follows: TGTGCCACCAGCAGAGACCCGGCGGGAGCATACGAGCAGTACTTC. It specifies CATSRDPAGAYEQYF.

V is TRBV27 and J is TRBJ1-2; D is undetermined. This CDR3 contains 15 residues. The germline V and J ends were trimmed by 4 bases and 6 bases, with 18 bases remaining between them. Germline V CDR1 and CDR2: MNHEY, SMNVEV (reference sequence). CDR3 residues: CASSSSRAGKNGYTF. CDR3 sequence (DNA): TGTGCCAGCAGTTCCTCACGAGCGGGAAAAAATGGCTACACCTTC.

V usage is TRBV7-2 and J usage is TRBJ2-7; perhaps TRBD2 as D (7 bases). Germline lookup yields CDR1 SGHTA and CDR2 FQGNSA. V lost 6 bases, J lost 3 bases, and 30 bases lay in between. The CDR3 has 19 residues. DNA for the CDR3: TGTGCCAGCAGGACAGACAGGCCGGGAGGTTATATCGGGAGCTACGAGCAGTACTTC. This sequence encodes CASRTDRPGGYIGSYEQYF.

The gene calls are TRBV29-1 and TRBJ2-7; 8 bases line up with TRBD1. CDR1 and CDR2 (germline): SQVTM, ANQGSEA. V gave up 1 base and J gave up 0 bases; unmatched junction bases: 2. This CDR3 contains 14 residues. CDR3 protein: CSVEGTGPSYEQYF. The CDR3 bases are TGCAGCGTTGAAGGGACAGGGCCCTCCTACGAGCAGTACTTC.

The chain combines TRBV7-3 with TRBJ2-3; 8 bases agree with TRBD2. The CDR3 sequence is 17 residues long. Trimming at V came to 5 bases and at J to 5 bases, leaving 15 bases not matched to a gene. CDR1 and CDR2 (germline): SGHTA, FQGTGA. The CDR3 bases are TGTGCCAGCAGCGACCTCCCACGGGGGCGGGGGGAAGATACGCAGTATTTT. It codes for CASSDLPRGRGEDTQYF.

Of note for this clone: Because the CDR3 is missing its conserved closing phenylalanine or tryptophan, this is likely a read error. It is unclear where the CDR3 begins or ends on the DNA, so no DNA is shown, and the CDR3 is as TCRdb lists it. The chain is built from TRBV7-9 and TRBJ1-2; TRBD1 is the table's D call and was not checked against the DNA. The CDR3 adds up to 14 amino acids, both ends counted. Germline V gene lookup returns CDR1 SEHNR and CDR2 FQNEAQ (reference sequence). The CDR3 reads CASSSTTTTNLILI.

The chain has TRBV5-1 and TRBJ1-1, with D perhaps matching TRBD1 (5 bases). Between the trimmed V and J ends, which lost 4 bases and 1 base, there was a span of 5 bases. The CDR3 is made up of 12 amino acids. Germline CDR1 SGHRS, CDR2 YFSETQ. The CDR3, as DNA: TGCGCCAGCAGCGACAGGAACACTGAAGCTTTCTTT. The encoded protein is CASSDRNTEAFF.

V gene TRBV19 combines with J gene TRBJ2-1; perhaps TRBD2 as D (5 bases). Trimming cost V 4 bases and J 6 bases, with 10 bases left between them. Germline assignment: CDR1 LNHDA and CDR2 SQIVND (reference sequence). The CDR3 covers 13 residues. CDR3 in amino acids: CASSRSEGNEQFF. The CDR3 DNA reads TGTGCCAGTAGTAGGAGTGAGGGCAATGAGCAGTTCTTC. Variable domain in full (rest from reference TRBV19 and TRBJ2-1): DGGITQSPKYLFRKEGQNVTLSCEQNLNHDAMYWYRQDPGQGLRLIYYSQIVNDFQKGDIAEGYSVSREKKESFPLTVTSAQKNPTAFYLCASSRSEGNEQFFGPGTRLTVL.

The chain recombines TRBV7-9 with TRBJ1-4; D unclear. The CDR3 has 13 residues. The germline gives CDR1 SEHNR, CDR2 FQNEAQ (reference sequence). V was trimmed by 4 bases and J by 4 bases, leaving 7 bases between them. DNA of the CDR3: TGTGCCAGCAGCTCCGAGCTTAATGAAAAACTGTTTTTT. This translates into CASSSELNEKLFF.

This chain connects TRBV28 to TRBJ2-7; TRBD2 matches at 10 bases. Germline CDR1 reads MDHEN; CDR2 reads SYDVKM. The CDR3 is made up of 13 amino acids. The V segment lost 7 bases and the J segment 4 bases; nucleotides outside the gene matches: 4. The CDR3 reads CASTLAGAYEQYF. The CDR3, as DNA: TGTGCCAGCACCCTAGCGGGGGCATACGAGCAGTACTTC.

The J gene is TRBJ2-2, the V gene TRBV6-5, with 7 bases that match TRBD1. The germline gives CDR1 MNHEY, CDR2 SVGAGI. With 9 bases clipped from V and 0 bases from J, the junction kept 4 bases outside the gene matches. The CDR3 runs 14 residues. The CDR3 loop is CASKDRSNTGELFF. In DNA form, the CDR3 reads TGTGCCAGTAAGGACAGGTCGAACACCGGGGAGCTGTTTTTT.

CDR3 nucleotides: TGTGCCAGTAGTTTAACAGGGGGCGCCTATGGCTACACCTTC. The encoded protein is CASSLTGGAYGYTF. The chain couples TRBV19 to TRBJ1-2; the match to TRBD1 covers 9 bases. Per the germline V gene, CDR1 is LNHDA and CDR2 is SQIVND (reference sequence). V dropped 5 bases and J dropped 4; count of bases not matched to a gene: 5. The CDR3 extends over 14 amino acids. The full variable domain, rest sourced from reference TRBV19 and TRBJ1-2, is DGGITQSPKYLFRKEGQNVTLSCEQNLNHDAMYWYRQDPGQGLRLIYYSQIVNDFQKGDIAEGYSVSREKKESFPLTVTSAQKNPTAFYLCASSLTGGAYGYTFGSGTRLTVV.

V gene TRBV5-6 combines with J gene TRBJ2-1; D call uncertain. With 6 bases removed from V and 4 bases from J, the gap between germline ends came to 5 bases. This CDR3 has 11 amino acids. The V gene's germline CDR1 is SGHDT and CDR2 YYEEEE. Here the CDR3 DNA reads TGTGCCAGCAACACGTACAATGAGCAGTTCTTC. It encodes CASNTYNEQFF.

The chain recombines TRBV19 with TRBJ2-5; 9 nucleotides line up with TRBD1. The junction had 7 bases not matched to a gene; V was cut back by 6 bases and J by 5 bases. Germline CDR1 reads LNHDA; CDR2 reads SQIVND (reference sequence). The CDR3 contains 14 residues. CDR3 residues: CASRPGTGRETQYF. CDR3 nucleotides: TGTGCCAGTAGACCCGGGACAGGGCGCGAGACCCAGTACTTC. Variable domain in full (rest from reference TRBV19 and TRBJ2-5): DGGITQSPKYLFRKEGQNVTLSCEQNLNHDAMYWYRQDPGQGLRLIYYSQIVNDFQKGDIAEGYSVSREKKESFPLTVTSAQKNPTAFYLCASRPGTGRETQYFGPGTRLLVL.

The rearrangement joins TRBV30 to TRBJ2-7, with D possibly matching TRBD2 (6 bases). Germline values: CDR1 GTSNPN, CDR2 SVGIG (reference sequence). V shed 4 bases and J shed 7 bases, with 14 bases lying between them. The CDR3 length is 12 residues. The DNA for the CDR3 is TGTGCCTGGAACCAGAACGCGGGGGAGCAGTACTTC. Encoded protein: CAWNQNAGEQYF. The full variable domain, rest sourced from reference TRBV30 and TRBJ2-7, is SQTIHQWPATLVQPVGSPLSLECTVEGTSNPNLYWYRQAAGRGLQLLFYSVGIGQISSEVPQNLSASRPQDRQFILSSKKLLLSDSGFYLCAWNQNAGEQYFGPGTRLTVT.

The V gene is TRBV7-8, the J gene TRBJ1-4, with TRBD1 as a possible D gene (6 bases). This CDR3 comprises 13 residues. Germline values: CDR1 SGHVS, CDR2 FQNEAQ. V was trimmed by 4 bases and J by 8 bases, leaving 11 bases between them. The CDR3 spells CASSSQGREKLFF. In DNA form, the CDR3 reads TGTGCCAGCAGCTCACAGGGAAGAGAAAAACTGTTTTTT. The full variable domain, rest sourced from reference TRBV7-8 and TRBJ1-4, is GAGVSQSPRYKVAKRGQDVALRCDPISGHVSLFWYQQALGQGPEFLTYFQNEAQLDKSGLPSDRFFAERPEGSVSTLKIQRTQQEDSAVYLCASSSQGREKLFFGSGTQLSVL.

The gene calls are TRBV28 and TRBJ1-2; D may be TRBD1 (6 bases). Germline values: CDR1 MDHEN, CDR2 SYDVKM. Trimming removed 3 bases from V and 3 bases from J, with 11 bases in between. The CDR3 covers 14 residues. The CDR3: CASSFRGTDYGYTF. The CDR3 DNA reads TGTGCCAGCAGTTTCAGGGGAACAGACTATGGCTACACCTTC.

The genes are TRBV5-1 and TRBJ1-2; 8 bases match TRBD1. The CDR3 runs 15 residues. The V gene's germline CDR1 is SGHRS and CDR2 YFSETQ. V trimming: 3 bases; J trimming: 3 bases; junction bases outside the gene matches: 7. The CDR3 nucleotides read TGCGCCAGCAGCTCGTGGACGGGACAGGACTATGGCTACACCTTC. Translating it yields CASSSWTGQDYGYTF.

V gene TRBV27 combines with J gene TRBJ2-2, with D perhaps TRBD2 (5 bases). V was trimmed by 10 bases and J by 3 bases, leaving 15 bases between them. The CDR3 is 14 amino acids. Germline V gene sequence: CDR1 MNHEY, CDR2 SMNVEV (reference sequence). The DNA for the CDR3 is TGTGCCACCAGAGGACTGCGGGACACCGGGGAGCTGTTTTTT. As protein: CATRGLRDTGELFF.

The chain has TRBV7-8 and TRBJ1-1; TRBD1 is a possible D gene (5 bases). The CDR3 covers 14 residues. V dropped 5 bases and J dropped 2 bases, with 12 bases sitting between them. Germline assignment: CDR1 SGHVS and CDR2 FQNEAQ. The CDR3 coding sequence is TGTGCCAGCAGCCTTGGACAACTTAACACTGAAGCTTTCTTT. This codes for CASSLGQLNTEAFF.

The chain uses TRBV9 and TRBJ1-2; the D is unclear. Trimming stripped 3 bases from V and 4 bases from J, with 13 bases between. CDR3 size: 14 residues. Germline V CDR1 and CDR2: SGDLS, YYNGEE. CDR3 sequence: CASSAASYLYGYTF. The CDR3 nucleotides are TGTGCCAGCAGCGCCGCTAGTTACCTCTATGGCTACACCTTC.